The count of the clone carrying this T cell receptor beta chain is one. This specimen comes from a study of blood T cell repertoires in COVID-19. Study-wide context: From the United States, Italy and Spain came samples of acute and convalescent COVID-19.

In the authors' workflow: Cell counts per sample came from amplifying reference gene primers. The table came from immunoSEQ multiplex PCR; TCRdb's copy has only in-frame clones and leaves some out. Clone size and the V and J calls come from that table; the DNA yielded D and trimming. Of approximately 240,000 clones listed, more than 70% are singletons. The J segment lost 1 base and the V segment lost 5 bases, leaving 7 bases of the junction unmatched. The CDR3 has 15 amino acids. The V gene's germline CDR1 is KGHSH and CDR2 LQKENI. The clonotype comes from a woman between 35 and 50 years old who had recovered from COVID-19. What was sequenced was peripheral blood. This chain uses TRBV18 with TRBJ1-1; 7 positions agree with TRBD1. The CDR3 loop reads CASSVTGRWNTEAFF. CDR3 nucleotides: TGTGCCAGCTCAGTGACAGGGCGATGGAACACTGAAGCTTTCTTT.